These 12 T cell receptor beta chains were sequenced from one sample in a study of blood T cell repertoires in COVID-19 (TCRdb year 2020). Receptor libraries were prepared by the immunoSEQ multiplex PCR assay. TCRdb re-hosts the immuneACCESS table, in-frame sequences only. Its copies lack some clones; in the studies checked, an unresolved V gene accounts for under half of them, and the cause for the rest is not known. Counted in this sample were 150,000 or so clones; 85% to 95% of them appeared once. In total, the top ten clones hold 0.5% to 0.55% of the sample. Sequenced sample: peripheral blood. These receptors all come from a man in his fifties with acute or convalescent COVID-19.

This sequence joins TRBV2 and TRBJ1-1, with D unresolved. The ends were cut back, 7 bases at V and 6 bases at J, with 18 bases in the middle. The CDR3 length is 14 residues. Germline V gene lookup returns CDR1 SNHLY and CDR2 FYNNEI. This CDR3 is CASKLPAGNSEAFF. CDR3 in DNA: TGTGCCAGCAAGTTGCCCGCCGGGAATTCTGAAGCTTTCTTT.

This CDR3 reads CASSGRPSGGNTGELFF. DNA for the CDR3: TGTGCCAGCAGCGGCCGCCCTAGCGGGGGGAACACCGGGGAGCTGTTTTTT. The gene calls are TRBV9 and TRBJ2-2, with 10 bases that match TRBD2. Germline V CDR1 and CDR2: SGDLS, YYNGEE. Trimming took 3 bases from V and 1 from J; bases not matched to a gene: 6. The CDR3 runs to 17 residues.

This chain links TRBV6-5 with TRBJ1-3, with 7 bases aligning to TRBD1. Trimming took 6 bases from V and 2 from J; bases not matched to a gene: 7. CDR1 MNHEY and CDR2 SVGAGI come from the germline V gene. The CDR3 runs 15 residues. Here the CDR3 reads CASSPQGIPGNTIYF. The CDR3 bases are TGTGCCAGCAGCCCACAGGGGATACCTGGAAACACCATATATTTT.

The J gene is TRBJ2-2, the V gene TRBV7-3; 10 nucleotides align to TRBD1. In germline, CDR1 is SGHTA, CDR2 FQGTGA. CDR3 length: 15 amino acids. Germline trimming cut 5 bases from V and 6 bases from J; bases unmatched to any gene: 6. The CDR3 spells CASSPRQGAAGELFF. The CDR3 region has the DNA TGTGCCAGCAGCCCGCGACAGGGGGCCGCCGGGGAGCTGTTTTTT.

This chain connects TRBV5-1 to TRBJ2-1; 7 positions match TRBD1. CDR3 length: 15 amino acids. V gave up 4 bases and J gave up 4 bases; unmatched junction bases: 8. Germline V gives CDR1 SGHRS, CDR2 YFSETQ. CDR3 DNA: TGCGCCAGCAGCGGTGAGGGGGCCTTGTACAATGAGCAGTTCTTC. Amino acid sequence: CASSGEGALYNEQFF.

The V call is TRBV5-5, the J call TRBJ1-2; D not resolved. Germline V gene sequence: CDR1 SGHKS, CDR2 YYEKEE (reference sequence). The CDR3 spans 13 residues. The V and J ends lost 3 bases and 1 base respectively, with 7 bases between them. Here the CDR3 reads CASSSDINYGYTF. In nucleotides, the CDR3 is TGTGCCAGCAGCTCCGACATTAACTATGGCTACACCTTC.

The rearrangement uses TRBV20-1 and TRBJ2-1; D is ambiguous. V lost 7 bases, J lost 7 bases, and 2 bases lay in between. The germline gives CDR1 DFQATT, CDR2 SNEGSKA (reference sequence). The CDR3 contains 8 residues. CDR3 nucleotide sequence: TGCAGTGTAAATGAGCAGTTCTTC. Translating gives CSVNEQFF.

The CDR3 here is CASGPGLAGIEQFF. The CDR3 DNA is TGTGCCAGCGGTCCGGGACTAGCGGGTATAGAGCAGTTCTTC. The rearrangement links TRBV9 to TRBJ2-1, with TRBD2 matching 12 bases. Losses at the gene ends were 7 bases for V and 10 bases for J; bases not matched to a gene: 9. Germline CDR1 and CDR2: SGDLS and YYNGEE. The CDR3 loop spans 14 amino acids.

The V gene is TRBV9, the J gene TRBJ2-5; 7 bases align to TRBD1. V lost 3 bases, J lost 1 base, and 18 bases stayed unmatched. CDR1 and CDR2 (germline): SGDLS, YYNGEE. This CDR3 is 19 amino acids long. CDR3 nucleotides: TGTGCCAGCAGCGCCCAACACCGATCCGGGACAGCGGTCCAAGAGACCCAGTACTTC. This translates into CASSAQHRSGTAVQETQYF.

The chain employs TRBV2 and TRBJ2-5; TRBD1 matches at 10 bases. Looked up from germline, CDR1 is SNHLY and CDR2 is FYNNEI. Trimming at V came to 8 bases and at J to 1 base, leaving 7 bases not matched to a gene. This CDR3 is built from 15 residues. CDR3 DNA: TGTGCCAGCCGGGACAGGGGCGATTTCCAAGAGACCCAGTACTTC. The encoded protein is CASRDRGDFQETQYF.

The gene calls are TRBV4-1 and TRBJ2-1; D might be TRBD2 (5 bases). The CDR3 contains 18 residues. Trimming cost V 1 base and J 0 bases, with 16 bases left between them. Germline assignment: CDR1 MGHRA and CDR2 YSYEKL. The DNA for the CDR3 is TGCGCCAGCAGCCAAGGATGGAGGCGGGCCCCCTCCTACAATGAGCAGTTCTTC. Translation: CASSQGWRRAPSYNEQFF.

The rearrangement links TRBV18 to TRBJ1-1; D not resolved. V lost 6 bases, J lost 1 base, and 9 bases lay in between. Per germline, CDR1 KGHSH and CDR2 LQKENI. This CDR3 contains 13 residues. The CDR3 region has the DNA TGTGCCAGCTCCGGTAACTCGAACACTGAAGCTTTCTTT. Translation gives CASSGNSNTEAFF.